These T cell receptor beta chains were read from a single sample in a study of cytomegalovirus exposure and HLA in healthy donors. Generated by immunoSEQ multiplex PCR, the TCRdb table keeps only in-frame clones and is missing some. The repertoire holds some 200,000 clones, with approximately 80% as singletons. The sequencing input was PBMCs. These receptors originate from a woman between 35 and 50 years old in good health and CMV-seronegative. Both conserved end residues are part of each CDR3. D genes are given only for firm matches. Rows may omit the clone size; those that give it use once, few, many or a size class.

cdr3_nt cdr3_aa clone_size d_call j_call v_call
TGTGCCAGCAGTGCGTACAGGGCTGGTCAGCCCCAGCATTTT CASSAYRAGQPQHF NA NA TRBJ1-5 TRBV6-1
TGCGCCAGCAGCCCCGAGGTAGCGGGGGTCGATGAGCAGTTCTTC CASSPEVAGVDEQFF NA TRBD2 TRBJ2-1 TRBV4-3
TGTGCCAGTAATCCGGGGAGGGCAGCCTACGAGCAGTACTTC CASNPGRAAYEQYF NA TRBD2 TRBJ2-7 TRBV19
TGTGCCAGCAGCCCAGTCGGGACAGGTCCTTCGGGGGAGCAGTACTTC CASSPVGTGPSGEQYF NA TRBD1 TRBJ2-7 TRBV5-6
TGTGCCACCAGCAGAGATCTTGGGCAGGGTGACTACACCTTC CATSRDLGQGDYTF NA NA TRBJ1-2 TRBV15
TGTGCCAGCAGCCTTCCCAACGGGGGGAGCTCCTATAATTCACCCCTCCACTTT CASSLPNGGSSYNSPLHF NA NA TRBJ1-6 TRBV7-9
TGTGCCAGCACAGGGGCTGGCTACACCTTC CASTGAGYTF NA NA TRBJ1-2 TRBV2
TGTGCCAGCAGCTTACTACAGGGGAATTCACCCCTCCACTTT CASSLLQGNSPLHF NA TRBD1 TRBJ1-6 TRBV7-9
TGTGCCAGTACTTATTCGGGTAGGCAGCCCCAGCATTTT CASTYSGRQPQHF NA NA TRBJ1-5 TRBV19
TGTGCCAGCAGCACTTGGGGGGGGACAGAAGCTTTCTTT CASSTWGGTEAFF few NA TRBJ1-1 TRBV5-6
TGCGCCAGCAGCCTGGGGGGAATGAACACTGAAGCTTTCTTT CASSLGGMNTEAFF NA NA TRBJ1-1 TRBV4-1
TGTGCCAGCAGCTTGGGGGACAGGGCCCTCCATGGCTACACCTTC CASSLGDRALHGYTF NA TRBD1 TRBJ1-2 TRBV5-8
TGCGCCAGCAGCTCCGGGACTCCCCGAGGGGAGCAGTACTTC CASSSGTPRGEQYF NA NA TRBJ2-5 TRBV5-1
TGTGCCAGCAGCTTAAGGCACAGTTCCTACGAGCAGTACTTC CASSLRHSSYEQYF NA NA TRBJ2-7 TRBV11-1
TGTGCCAGCAGTGCTCGGACAGCCTACTATGGCTACACCTTC CASSARTAYYGYTF NA NA TRBJ1-2 TRBV6-5
TGTGCCATCAGTGAGTCGAAGGGAGGGAGCTCGCAGGAAAAACTGTTTTTT CAISESKGGSSQEKLFF NA NA TRBJ1-4 TRBV10-3
TGTGCCACCGAGCAGGGGATGAACACTGAAGCTTTCTTT CATEQGMNTEAFF NA NA TRBJ1-1 TRBV28
TGTGCCAGCAGCCTGGGACTGCGCCATTTCTCCTATGGCTATCCCTTC CASSLGLRHFSYGYPF NA NA TRBJ1-2 TRBV4-2
TGTGCCAGTAGTATCGGGTCAGGACAGACCTATGGCTACACCTTC CASSIGSGQTYGYTF NA NA TRBJ1-2 TRBV19
TGTGCCAGCAGTTACAACAGTTTGAACACTGAAGCTTTCTTT CASSYNSLNTEAFF NA NA TRBJ1-1 TRBV6-5
TGTGCCTGGGACCTTAGCGGGGGTCGTAATGAGCAGTTCTTC CAWDLSGGRNEQFF NA TRBD2 TRBJ2-1 TRBV30
TGTGCCAGCAGAAAGACTAGCGGGGGCCTGCCACAGACCCAGTACTTC CASRKTSGGLPQTQYF NA TRBD2 TRBJ2-5 TRBV5-4
TGTGCCAGCAGGGCCGACAGGACGCAAGAGACCCAGTACTTC CASRADRTQETQYF NA NA TRBJ2-5 TRBV27
TGTGCCAGCAGCGTAATGGGGGCCAGGGGGGAGCCCCAGCATTTT CASSVMGARGEPQHF NA TRBD1 TRBJ1-5 TRBV9
TGTGCCAGAAGCGGAACGACCCGTGGAGGTAATGAGCAGTTCTTC CARSGTTRGGNEQFF NA NA TRBJ2-1 TRBV5-3
TGTGCCAGCAGCTTGTATTCAGGGGGCTATGAAAAACTGTTTTTT CASSLYSGGYEKLFF NA TRBD1 TRBJ1-4 TRBV5-5
TGTGCCAGTAGTCTGGAAACGGGAGGGGCAGGTGAAAAACTGTTTTTT CASSLETGGAGEKLFF NA NA TRBJ1-4 TRBV19
TGTGCCAGCAGCTTAGCCGGACAGCCGACTAGCAATCAGCCCCAGCATTTT CASSLAGQPTSNQPQHF NA NA TRBJ1-5 TRBV7-2
TGTGCCAGCAGCTTAAATGGGGCGCCGAACACTGAAGCTTTCTTT CASSLNGAPNTEAFF once NA TRBJ1-1 TRBV7-3
TGTGCCAGCAGCCGAGAGCCCTTGTCCAGCGGGGGGCCCACCGGGGAGCTGTTTTTT CASSREPLSSGGPTGELFF NA TRBD2 TRBJ2-2 TRBV5-4
TGCGCCAGCAGCCCCGGGACAGGGGTGGTAGACGAGCAGTACTTC CASSPGTGVVDEQYF NA TRBD1 TRBJ2-7 TRBV5-1
TGTGCCAGCAGTACCTACAGGGGAGGCTACGAGCAGTACTTC CASSTYRGGYEQYF NA NA TRBJ2-7 TRBV6-5
TGTGCCAGCAGCCTTCGGGACAGCTCCTACGAGCAGTACTTC CASSLRDSSYEQYF NA TRBD1 TRBJ2-7 TRBV14
TGTGCCAGCAGCTTCCCAGACAGGGGAGTATTTGGGCAGTTCTTC CASSFPDRGVFGQFF NA TRBD1 TRBJ2-1 TRBV7-2
TGTGCCTGGGGGGTCCCGGGGGGAGAGCAGTACTTC CAWGVPGGEQYF NA TRBD2 TRBJ2-7 TRBV30
TGTGCCAGCAGCTTGGCAGGGGAGGGCCAGCCCCAGCATTTT CASSLAGEGQPQHF few NA TRBJ1-5 TRBV5-6
TGTGCCAGCAGGCCCAGGTCAGGGAGGGACAATCAGCCCCAGCATTTT CASRPRSGRDNQPQHF NA NA TRBJ1-5 TRBV2
TGTGCCAGCATTGTGACAGGGGGACTGTACTACGAGCAGTACTTC CASIVTGGLYYEQYF NA TRBD1 TRBJ2-7 TRBV6-1
TGTGCCAGCAGCCCCGTACGGAGCTCCTACAATGAGCAGTTCTTC CASSPVRSSYNEQFF once NA TRBJ2-1 TRBV7-2
TGTGCCAGCAGCCAATCCGGGGGCGGGGGCGTAGAAGATACGCAGTATTTT CASSQSGGGGVEDTQYF once NA TRBJ2-3 TRBV4-2
TGTGCCAGCAGTCTCGGCGTCGGGTCCTACGAGCAGTACTTC CASSLGVGSYEQYF once NA TRBJ2-7 TRBV9
TGTGCCAGCAGTGCCTTGACAGTTGGTTTCTTAAGCTACACCTTC CASSALTVGFLSYTF NA NA TRBJ1-2 TRBV6-1
TGTGCCAGCAGCGTAGGACTAGCGGGGGGCGAGGAGACCCAGTACTTC CASSVGLAGGEETQYF NA TRBD2 TRBJ2-5 TRBV9
TGTGCCAGCAGCCTACGCCGGGTGCAGAGGAATGAAAAACTGTTTTTT CASSLRRVQRNEKLFF NA NA TRBJ1-4 TRBV13
TGCAGCGTTGAAGGGGACAGGGTGTTGGATACGCAGTATTTT CSVEGDRVLDTQYF NA TRBD1 TRBJ2-3 TRBV29-1
TGTGCCAGCAGCTTAGCCCCTGGGGGGGGCGCCGGGTACTATGGCTACACCTTC CASSLAPGGGAGYYGYTF NA NA TRBJ1-2 TRBV7-2
TGCGCCAGCAGCTTGGTAAGCGGAGACAATCAGCCCCAGCATTTT CASSLVSGDNQPQHF NA NA TRBJ1-5 TRBV5-1
TGCGCCAGCAGGGCAGTAGGGGGCGCGACCGGGGAGCTGTTTTTT CASRAVGGATGELFF NA TRBD1 TRBJ2-2 TRBV10-2
TGCGCCAGCAGATTAGCGGGGGTTTCCTACAATGAGCAGTTCTTC CASRLAGVSYNEQFF NA TRBD2 TRBJ2-1 TRBV10-1
TGTGCCAGCAAAAGAGTTCGGTATGGCTACACCTTC CASKRVRYGYTF NA NA TRBJ1-2 TRBV6-1
TGTGCCAGCAGCCAAAATCCAGGTGACGGCTACACCTTC CASSQNPGDGYTF NA NA TRBJ1-2 TRBV7-2
TGTGCCAGCAGTTCAACCCCCCGGGTTCGTCAGCCCCAGCATTTT CASSSTPRVRQPQHF NA NA TRBJ1-5 TRBV27
TGTGCCAGCAGCTCCCCGACAGGCCCTCATATGAACACTGAAGCTTTCTTT CASSSPTGPHMNTEAFF NA NA TRBJ1-1 TRBV7-2
TGTGCCAGCAGATCCGGGACATTGAGGCAGTACTTC CASRSGTLRQYF NA NA TRBJ2-7 TRBV27
TGTGCCAGCTCCCCCGGGACAGGGCGCACAGATACGCAGTATTTT CASSPGTGRTDTQYF NA TRBD1 TRBJ2-3 TRBV18
TGCGCCAGCAGCTTTAGCGGGGGCACAGATACGCAGTATTTT CASSFSGGTDTQYF NA TRBD2 TRBJ2-3 TRBV4-3
TGTGCCAGCAGCCCCACAGGGGCCGGGGAGCTGTTTTTT CASSPTGAGELFF NA TRBD1 TRBJ2-2 TRBV7-3
TGTGCCAGCAGTGAACTTACTAGCACAGATACGCAGTATTTT CASSELTSTDTQYF NA NA TRBJ2-3 TRBV2
TGTGCCAGCAAGGAGGAGGAGATTCAGTACTTC CASKEEEIQYF NA NA TRBJ2-4 TRBV2
TGCGCCAGCAGCCAAGGCCCGGGACAGGGGGAACCCGGCGTGCCTGAAGCTTTCTTT CASSQGPGQGEPGVPEAFF NA TRBD1 TRBJ1-1 TRBV4-3